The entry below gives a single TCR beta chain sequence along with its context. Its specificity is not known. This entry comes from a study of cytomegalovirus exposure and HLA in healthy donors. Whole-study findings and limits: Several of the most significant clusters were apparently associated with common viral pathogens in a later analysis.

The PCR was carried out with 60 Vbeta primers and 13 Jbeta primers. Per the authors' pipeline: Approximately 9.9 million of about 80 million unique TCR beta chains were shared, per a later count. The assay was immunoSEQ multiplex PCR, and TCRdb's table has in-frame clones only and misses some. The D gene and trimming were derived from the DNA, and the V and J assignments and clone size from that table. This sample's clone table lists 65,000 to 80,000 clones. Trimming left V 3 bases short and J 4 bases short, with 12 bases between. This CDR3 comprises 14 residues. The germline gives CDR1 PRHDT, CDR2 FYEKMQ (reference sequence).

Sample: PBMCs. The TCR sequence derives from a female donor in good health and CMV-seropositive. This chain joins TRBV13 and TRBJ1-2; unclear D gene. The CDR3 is CASSLQEAAYGYTF. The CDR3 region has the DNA TGTGCCAGCAGCTTGCAGGAGGCGGCCTATGGCTACACCTTC.